This T cell receptor beta chain originates from a study of blood T cell repertoires in COVID-19. Turning to the study itself: The samples span acute and convalescent COVID-19 from the United States, Italy and Spain. PBMCs, B-cell-depleted T cells, or T cells provided the cDNA or gDNA that made up the material.

V dropped 6 bases and J dropped 5 bases, with 13 bases sitting between them. Germline V CDR1 and CDR2: MDHEN, SYDVKM. The CDR3 has 13 amino acids. Source study methods: Nucleated cell counts were estimated from reference gene primer amplification. Profiling relied on immunoSEQ multiplex PCR, and the TCRdb table lists in-frame clones only, not all of them. Clone size and the V and J calls come from that table; the DNA yielded D and trimming. Among approximately 200,000 clones listed, under 80% were seen once. This clone was counted a few times. The material sequenced was peripheral blood. The origin of this receptor is a woman aged 50 to 60 with acute or convalescent COVID-19. The chain employs TRBV28 and TRBJ2-5, with D unresolved. The CDR3: CASSSPSLETQYF. The DNA for the CDR3 is TGTGCCAGCAGCTCCCCCTCCCTGGAGACCCAGTACTTC. Supplemented by reference TRBV28 and TRBJ2-5, the full variable domain reads DVKVTQSSRYLVKRTGEKVFLECVQDMDHENMFWYRQDPGLGLRLIYFSYDVKMKEKGDIPEGYSVSREKKERFSLILESASTNQTSMYLCASSSPSLETQYFGPGTRLLVL.